This is a list of T cell receptor beta chains from one sample in a study of T-cell reconstitution after alpha-beta-depleted transplantation in children. TCRdb recomputed calls from the PCR reads with MiXCR, one row per CDR3 protein. The sample holds a few hundred thousand distinct CDR3 sequences, more than 20% seen once. The source material was PBMCs, mostly from graft donor cells, sampled 360 days after TCRalphabeta/CD19-depleted stem cell transplant. The receptor set was obtained from a female patient aged 2-9 years who had a stem cell transplant for congenital amegakaryocytic thrombocytopenia, so the T cells may come from the graft donor. The CDR3 runs from the conserved cysteine through the conserved F or W. D genes are given only for firm matches. The size field is filled for only some rows; it gives once, few, many or a size class.

TGTGCCAGCATTCAGGGAAGTAGCGGTATAAACAATGAGCAGTTCTTC	CASIQGSSGINNEQFF	NA	TRBV6-1	TRBJ2-1	NA
TGTGCCAGCAGTTACGCATCCGGGGAAGCTTTCTTT	CASSYASGEAFF	NA	TRBV6-2/TRBV6-3	TRBJ1-1	NA
TGCAGTGCTAGAGATCAGGGGGACAGGGCATCGAACTATGGCTACACCTTC	CSARDQGDRASNYGYTF	few	TRBV20-1	TRBJ1-2	TRBD1
TGCGCCAGCAGCCAAGTTCGCAGGGACCGAAGCGAGCAGTACTTC	CASSQVRRDRSEQYF	NA	TRBV4-1	TRBJ2-7	NA
TGCGCCAGCAGCTTGGCGGCCAGTAGGACTGAAGCTTTCTTT	CASSLAASRTEAFF	NA	TRBV5-1	TRBJ1-1	NA
TGTGCCAGCAGTTTTGGCACGGCTACTGAAGCTTTCTTT	CASSFGTATEAFF	few	TRBV12-3/TRBV12-4	TRBJ1-1	NA
TGCGCCAGCAGCCAGCAGGGGGCATTTAATGAAAAACTGTTTTTT	CASSQQGAFNEKLFF	many	TRBV4-3	TRBJ1-4	TRBD1
TGTGCCAGCAGCTTAGATCGGCGGGAAGGGGAGCTGTTTTTT	CASSLDRREGELFF	NA	TRBV11-2	TRBJ2-2	NA
TGCGCCAGCAGCTTGTACCCGCGGTACCCTAGAAGCTCCTACAATGAGCAGTTCTTC	CASSLYPRYPRSSYNEQFF	NA	TRBV5-1	TRBJ2-1	NA
TGTGCCACCAGCCCAGTGGGTGGCGGGCCCATATATTTT	CATSPVGGGPIYF	few	TRBV15	TRBJ1-3	NA
TGTGCCAGCAGCGGGGACTCCTTGAACACCGGGGAGCTGTTTTTT	CASSGDSLNTGELFF	NA	TRBV9	TRBJ2-2	NA
TGCAGTGCTAGAGATAGGGGCAGACAAGAGACCCAGTACTTC	CSARDRGRQETQYF	few	TRBV20-1	TRBJ2-5	NA
TGCAGTGCTAGGGCGGACGGTGGTCTCTACGAGCAGTACTTC	CSARADGGLYEQYF	few	TRBV20-1	TRBJ2-7	NA
TGTGCCAGCAGTGGAGGTGGGGAGACCCAGTACTTC	CASSGGGETQYF	NA	TRBV12-3/TRBV12-4	TRBJ2-5	NA
TGTGCCAGCAGTCCGAGACGGACAGGGAGGGACATTCAGTACTTC	CASSPRRTGRDIQYF	few	TRBV6-2/TRBV6-3	TRBJ2-4	NA
TGTGCCAGCAGGCTAGCCTACGAGCAGTACTTC	CASRLAYEQYF	NA	TRBV11-2	TRBJ2-7	NA
TGTGCCTGGAGTCCAGGAGAGACCCAGTACTTC	CAWSPGETQYF	few	TRBV30	TRBJ2-5	NA
TGCAGTGCTGATCCGGGACAGGGGACTTACGAGCAGTACTTC	CSADPGQGTYEQYF	NA	TRBV20-1	TRBJ2-7	TRBD1
TGTGCCAGCTCACCGTACGGACTGAGCTCCTACAATGAGCAGTTCTTC	CASSPYGLSSYNEQFF	NA	TRBV18	TRBJ2-1	NA
TGTGCCAGTAGGACTGGAGGGGGCAATGAGCAGTTCTTC	CASRTGGGNEQFF	few	TRBV7-2	TRBJ2-1	NA
TGTGCCAGCAGCTCCCGTATTCGGGGGTACACTGAAGCTTTCTTT	CASSSRIRGYTEAFF	few	TRBV7-2	TRBJ1-1	NA
TGCGCCAGCAGCCAAGTTATTGAGGCAGCCTACGAGCAGTACTTC	CASSQVIEAAYEQYF	NA	TRBV4-1	TRBJ2-7	NA
TGTGCCAGCAGCCCCTTGGGGGTGGGCACTGAAGCTTTCTTT	CASSPLGVGTEAFF	NA	TRBV7-9	TRBJ1-1	NA
TGTGCCTGGAGTCGCAGGGCCATCCAGTACAATGAGCAGTTCTTC	CAWSRRAIQYNEQFF	NA	TRBV30	TRBJ2-1	NA
TGTGCCAGCAGGAAAAGCGGCGGACTAGCGGGTTATGAGCAGTTCTTC	CASRKSGGLAGYEQFF	many	TRBV2	TRBJ2-1	TRBD2
TGTGCCAGCAGGCTAGCGGTCAGCACAGATACGCAGTATTTT	CASRLAVSTDTQYF	NA	TRBV7-2	TRBJ2-3	TRBD2
TGTGCCACCAGCAGAGAGCTAAGGTTTTACGAGACCCAGTACTTC	CATSRELRFYETQYF	NA	TRBV15	TRBJ2-5	NA
TGTGCCAGCAGCCAAGTCTGGTCGAACGCTCGGGGCACTGAAGCTTTCTTT	CASSQVWSNARGTEAFF	NA	TRBV4-2	TRBJ1-1	NA
TGCAGTGCTAGAGATCTTGTTTCCGGCTTTTCGGATGAGCAGTTCTTC	CSARDLVSGFSDEQFF	many	TRBV20-1	TRBJ2-1	NA
TGCGCCAGCAGTCGAGTGGTGGGTACAGATACGCAGTATTTT	CASSRVVGTDTQYF	few	TRBV5-1	TRBJ2-3	NA
TGCAGTGCTCTCGGGACAGATCTGATAACGCAGTATTTT	CSALGTDLITQYF	many	TRBV20-1	TRBJ2-3	TRBD1
TGTGCCAGCAGCTACGCTCAGGGTAGGAACACTGAAGCTTTCTTT	CASSYAQGRNTEAFF	NA	TRBV5-6	TRBJ1-1	NA
TGCAGTGCTAGATACATACAGAGCACAGATACGCAGTATTTT	CSARYIQSTDTQYF	many	TRBV20-1	TRBJ2-3	NA
TGCAGTGTGTCCGTCGGGGTCACAGATACGCAGTATTTT	CSVSVGVTDTQYF	many	TRBV20-1	TRBJ2-3	NA
TGCGCCAGCAGCTTGGGACGCCCCTTCACAGATACGCAGTATTTT	CASSLGRPFTDTQYF	NA	TRBV5-1	TRBJ2-3	NA
TGTGCCAGCAGCCAAGGGGGCAGCCCGAATGAAAAACTGTTTTTT	CASSQGGSPNEKLFF	NA	TRBV4-2	TRBJ1-4	NA
TGTGCCATCAGTGAGTCGGACAGGGGGGCTTACACCGGGGAGCTGTTTTTT	CAISESDRGAYTGELFF	few	TRBV10-3	TRBJ2-2	TRBD1
TGTGCCAGCAGTTTATCGAGGGGTGAAGCTTTCTTT	CASSLSRGEAFF	NA	TRBV28	TRBJ1-1	NA
TGCGCCAGCAGCTTCGAGATGGGCACAAACACTGAAGCTTTCTTT	CASSFEMGTNTEAFF	NA	TRBV5-1	TRBJ1-1	NA
TGTGCCAGCAGTCAACAGGACAAAGCTTTCTTT	CASSQQDKAFF	NA	TRBV12-3/TRBV12-4	TRBJ1-1	NA
TGTGCCATCAGTGAGTCGACGGCAGGGGATGGCTACACCTTC	CAISESTAGDGYTF	NA	TRBV10-3	TRBJ1-2	NA
TGCGCCAGCAGCCAAGGGGACCGCAGAAGCACAGATACGCAGTATTTT	CASSQGDRRSTDTQYF	NA	TRBV4-1	TRBJ2-3	NA
TGTGCCAGCAGCCAAGGACAGGGGCTGAACACTGAAGCTTTCTTT	CASSQGQGLNTEAFF	NA	TRBV3-1	TRBJ1-1	TRBD1